One TCR beta chain is described in this entry. This sample stems from a study of blood T cells in healthy people across ages. Together with a sample-barcoded 5' primer, a J-beta primer mix was included in a second PCR lasting about 7 to 11 cycles. MiXCR, applied by TCRdb to the 5' RACE reads, yields one record per CDR3 protein. The sample has around 900,000 distinct CDR3 sequences, roughly 51% seen once; the top ten hold about 22%. CDR3 length: 18 residues. Trimming took 2 bases from V and 0 from J, leaving 20 bases between them. Germline V CDR1 and CDR2: SGHAT, FQNNGV. Sequenced material: blood. This TCR came from a woman between 55 and 75 years old in good health. The genes are TRBV11-2 and TRBJ2-7; D is undetermined. DNA for the CDR3: TGTGCCAGCAGCTTACAGTCCCCCACCGGATTAAGCTCCTACGAGCAGTACTTC. This codes for CASSLQSPTGLSSYEQYF. The entire variable domain, with the rest obtained from reference TRBV11-2 and TRBJ2-7, is as follows: EAGVAQSPRYKIIEKRQSVAFWCNPISGHATLYWYQQILGQGPKLLIQFQNNGVVDDSQLPKDRFSAERLKGVDSTLKIQPAKLEDSAVYLCASSLQSPTGLSSYEQYFGPGTRLTVT.